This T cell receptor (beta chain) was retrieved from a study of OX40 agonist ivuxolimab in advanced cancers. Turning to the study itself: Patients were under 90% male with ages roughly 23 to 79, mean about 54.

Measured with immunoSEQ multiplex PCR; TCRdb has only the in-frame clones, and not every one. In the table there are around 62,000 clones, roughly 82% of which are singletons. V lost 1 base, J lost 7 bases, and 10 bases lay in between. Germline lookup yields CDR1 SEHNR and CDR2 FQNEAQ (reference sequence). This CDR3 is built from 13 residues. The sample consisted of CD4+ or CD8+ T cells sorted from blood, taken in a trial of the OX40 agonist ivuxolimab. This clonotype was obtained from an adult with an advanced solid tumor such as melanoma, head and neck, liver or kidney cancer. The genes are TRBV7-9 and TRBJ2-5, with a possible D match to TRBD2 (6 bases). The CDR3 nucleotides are TGTGCCAGCAGCTTAGGGCCGGAGGGGACCCAGTACTTC. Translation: CASSLGPEGTQYF. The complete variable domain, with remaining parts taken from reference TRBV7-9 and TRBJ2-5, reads DTGVSQNPRHKITKRGQNVTFRCDPISEHNRLYWYRQTLGQGPEFLTYFQNEAQLEKSRLLSDRFSAERPKGSFSTLEIQRTEQGDSAMYLCASSLGPEGTQYFGPGTRLLVL.